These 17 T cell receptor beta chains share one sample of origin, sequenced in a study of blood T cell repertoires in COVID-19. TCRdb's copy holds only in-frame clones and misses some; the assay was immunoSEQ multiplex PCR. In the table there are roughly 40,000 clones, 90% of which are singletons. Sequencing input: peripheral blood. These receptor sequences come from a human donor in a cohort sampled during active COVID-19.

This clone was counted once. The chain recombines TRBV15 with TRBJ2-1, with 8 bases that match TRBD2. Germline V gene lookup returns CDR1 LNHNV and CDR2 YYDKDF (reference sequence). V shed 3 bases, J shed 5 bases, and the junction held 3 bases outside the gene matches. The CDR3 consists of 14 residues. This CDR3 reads CATSSSGTNNEQFF. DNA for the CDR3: TGTGCCACCAGCAGTAGCGGGACCAACAATGAGCAGTTCTTC.

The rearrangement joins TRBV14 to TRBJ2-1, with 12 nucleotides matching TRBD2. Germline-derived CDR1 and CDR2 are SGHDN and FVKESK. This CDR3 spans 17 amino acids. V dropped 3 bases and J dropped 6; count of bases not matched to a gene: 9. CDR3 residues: CASSHRTSGKATNEQFF. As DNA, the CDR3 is TGTGCCAGCAGCCACCGGACTAGCGGGAAGGCAACCAATGAGCAGTTCTTC.

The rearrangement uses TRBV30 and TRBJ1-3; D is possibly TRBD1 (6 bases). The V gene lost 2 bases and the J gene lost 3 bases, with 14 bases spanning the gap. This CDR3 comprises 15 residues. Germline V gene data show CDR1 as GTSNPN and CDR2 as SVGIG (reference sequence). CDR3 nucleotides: TGTGCCTGGAGTTTAGAGGACAGAGTTGGAAACACCATATATTTT. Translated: CAWSLEDRVGNTIYF.

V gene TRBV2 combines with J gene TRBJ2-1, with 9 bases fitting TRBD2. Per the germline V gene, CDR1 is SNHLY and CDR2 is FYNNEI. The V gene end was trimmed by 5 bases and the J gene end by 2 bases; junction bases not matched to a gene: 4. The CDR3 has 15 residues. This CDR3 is CASSIAGATYNEQFF. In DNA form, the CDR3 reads TGTGCCAGCAGTATAGCGGGGGCTACCTACAATGAGCAGTTCTTC.

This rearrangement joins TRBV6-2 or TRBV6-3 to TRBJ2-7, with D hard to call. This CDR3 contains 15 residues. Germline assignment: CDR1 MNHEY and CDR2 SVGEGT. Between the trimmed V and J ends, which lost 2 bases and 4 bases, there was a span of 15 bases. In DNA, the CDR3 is TGTGCCAGCAGTTACGTACGGCTTGACGGGTACGAGCAGTACTTC. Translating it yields CASSYVRLDGYEQYF.

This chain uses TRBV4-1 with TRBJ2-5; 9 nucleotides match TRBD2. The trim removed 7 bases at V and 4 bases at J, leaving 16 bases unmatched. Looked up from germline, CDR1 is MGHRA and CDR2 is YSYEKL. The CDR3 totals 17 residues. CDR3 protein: CASTQKLIAGALETQYF. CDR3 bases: TGCGCCAGCACCCAGAAGCTAATAGCGGGGGCGTTAGAGACCCAGTACTTC.

CDR3 region: CATSDPYKQYF. CDR3 coding DNA: TGTGCCACCAGTGATCCTTATAAGCAGTATTTT. The chain has TRBV24-1 and TRBJ2-3; D not resolved. Germline values: CDR1 KGHDR, CDR2 SFDVKD. The CDR3 contains 11 residues. V lost 3 bases and J 11 bases, leaving 8 bases between the germline ends.

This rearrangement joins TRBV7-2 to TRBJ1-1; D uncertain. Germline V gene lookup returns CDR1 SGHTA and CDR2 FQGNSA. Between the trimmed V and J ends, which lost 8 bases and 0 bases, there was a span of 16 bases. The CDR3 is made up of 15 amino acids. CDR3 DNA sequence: TGTGCCAGCGAAAAATGGGAGGGCCTGAACACTGAAGCTTTCTTT. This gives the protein CASEKWEGLNTEAFF.

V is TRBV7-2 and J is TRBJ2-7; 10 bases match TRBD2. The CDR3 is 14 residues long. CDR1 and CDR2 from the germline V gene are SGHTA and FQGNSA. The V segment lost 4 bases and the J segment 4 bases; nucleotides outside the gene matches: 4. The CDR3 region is CASSSETSGYEQYF. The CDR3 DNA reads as TGTGCCAGCAGCTCTGAGACTAGCGGGTACGAGCAGTACTTC.

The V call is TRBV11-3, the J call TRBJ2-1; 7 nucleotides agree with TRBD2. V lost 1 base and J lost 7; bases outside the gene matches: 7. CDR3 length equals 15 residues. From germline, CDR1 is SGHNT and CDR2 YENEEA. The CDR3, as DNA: TGTGCCAGCAGCTTAGGGACTAGTCCCGGGAATGAGCAGTTCTTC. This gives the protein CASSLGTSPGNEQFF.

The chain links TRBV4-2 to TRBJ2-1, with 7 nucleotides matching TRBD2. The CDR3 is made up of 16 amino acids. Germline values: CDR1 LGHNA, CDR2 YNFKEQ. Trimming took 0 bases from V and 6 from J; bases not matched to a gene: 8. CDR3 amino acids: CASSQDTSGAPNEQFF. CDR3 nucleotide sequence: TGTGCCAGCAGCCAAGATACCAGCGGGGCCCCCAATGAGCAGTTCTTC.

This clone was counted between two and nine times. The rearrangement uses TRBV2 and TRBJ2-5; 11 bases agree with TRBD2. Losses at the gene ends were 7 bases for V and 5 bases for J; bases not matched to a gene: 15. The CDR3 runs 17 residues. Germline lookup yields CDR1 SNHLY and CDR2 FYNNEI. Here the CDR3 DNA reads TGTGCCAGCATTCCAGGACTAGCGGGCGTGACCTGGGAGACCCAGTACTTC. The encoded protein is CASIPGLAGVTWETQYF.

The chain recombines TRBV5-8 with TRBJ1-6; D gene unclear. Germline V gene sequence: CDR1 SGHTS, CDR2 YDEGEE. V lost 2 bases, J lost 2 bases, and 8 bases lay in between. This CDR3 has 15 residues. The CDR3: CASSFFLAYNSPLHF. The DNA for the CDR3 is TGTGCCAGCAGCTTTTTTTTAGCCTATAATTCACCCCTCCACTTT. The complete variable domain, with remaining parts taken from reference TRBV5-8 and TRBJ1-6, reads EAGVTQSPTHLIKTRGQQATLRCSPISGHTSVYWYQQALGLGLQFLLWYDEGEERNRGNFPPRFSGRQFPNYSSELNVNALELEDSALYLCASSFFLAYNSPLHFGNGTRLTVT.

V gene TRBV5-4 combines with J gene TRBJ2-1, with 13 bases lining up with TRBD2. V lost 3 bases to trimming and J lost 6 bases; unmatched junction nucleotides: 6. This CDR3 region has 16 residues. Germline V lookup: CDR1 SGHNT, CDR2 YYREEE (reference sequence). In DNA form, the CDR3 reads TGTGCCAGCAGCTCCTCGGGACTAGCGGGACGCAATGAGCAGTTCTTC. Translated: CASSSSGLAGRNEQFF.

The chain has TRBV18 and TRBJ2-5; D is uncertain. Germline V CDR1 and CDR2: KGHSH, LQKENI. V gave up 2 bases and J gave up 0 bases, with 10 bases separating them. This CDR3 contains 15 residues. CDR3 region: CASSPNRAYQETQYF. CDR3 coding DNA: TGTGCCAGCTCACCAAATCGTGCGTACCAAGAGACCCAGTACTTC.

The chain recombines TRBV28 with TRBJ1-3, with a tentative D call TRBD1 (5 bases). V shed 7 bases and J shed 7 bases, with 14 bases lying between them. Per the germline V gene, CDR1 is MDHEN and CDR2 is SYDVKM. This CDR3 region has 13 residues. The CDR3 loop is CASTRRAGNTIYF. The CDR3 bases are TGTGCCAGCACCCGACGGGCAGGGAACACCATATATTTT.

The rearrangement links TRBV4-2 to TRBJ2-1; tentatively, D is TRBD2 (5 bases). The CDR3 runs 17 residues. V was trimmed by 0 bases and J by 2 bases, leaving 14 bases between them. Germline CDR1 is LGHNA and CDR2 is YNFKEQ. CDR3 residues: CASSQEVASTTYNEQFF. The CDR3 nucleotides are TGTGCCAGCAGCCAAGAGGTAGCGTCCACTACCTACAATGAGCAGTTCTTC.